This T cell receptor beta chain was found in a study of cytomegalovirus exposure and HLA in healthy donors. About this clone itself: What it recognizes is unknown.

Germline V gives CDR1 SNHLY, CDR2 FYNNEI. The CDR3 has 15 residues. The V gene lost 4 bases and the J gene lost 1 base, with 10 bases spanning the gap. Amplification used 60 Vbeta primers and 13 Jbeta primers. In the study's own analysis: In a later analysis, about 11 million of tens of millions of unique beta chains occurred in at least two donors. Assay: immunoSEQ multiplex PCR; the TCRdb copy retains only in-frame clones and omits some. V and J calls plus clone size are reproduced from that table; the DNA served to infer D and trimming. The sample shows roughly 120,000 clones, around 81% of them seen only once. Findings and caveats of the study: A later analysis found common viral pathogens apparently linked to several of the most significant clusters. The listing of 150 to 200 TCR beta chains classed them as cytomegalovirus-associated. Because they were indistinguishable, some V segments, including TRBV6-2 and TRBV6-3, were excluded.

J is TRBJ2-2 and V is TRBV2; D is ambiguous. The sequence was collected from a woman aged 25-40 years in good health and CMV-seronegative. Sequenced sample: PBMCs. CDR3 residues: CASSGLELNTGELFF. The CDR3 DNA reads TGTGCCAGCAGTGGTCTTGAACTGAACACCGGGGAGCTGTTTTTT.